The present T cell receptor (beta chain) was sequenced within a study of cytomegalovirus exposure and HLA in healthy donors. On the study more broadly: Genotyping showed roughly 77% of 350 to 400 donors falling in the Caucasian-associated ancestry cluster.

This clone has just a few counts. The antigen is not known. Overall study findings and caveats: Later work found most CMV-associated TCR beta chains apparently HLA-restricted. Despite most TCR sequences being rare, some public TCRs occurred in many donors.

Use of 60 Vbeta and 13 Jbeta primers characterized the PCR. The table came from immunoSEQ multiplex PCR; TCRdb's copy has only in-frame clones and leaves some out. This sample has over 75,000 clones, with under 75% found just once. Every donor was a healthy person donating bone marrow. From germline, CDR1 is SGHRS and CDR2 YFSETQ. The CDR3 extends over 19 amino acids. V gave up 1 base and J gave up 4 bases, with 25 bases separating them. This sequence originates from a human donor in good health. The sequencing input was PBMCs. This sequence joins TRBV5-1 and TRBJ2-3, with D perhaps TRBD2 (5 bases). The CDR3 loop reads CASSLSRSSGLGFPDTQYF. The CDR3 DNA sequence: TGCGCCAGCAGCTTGTCAAGGTCGTCCGGACTGGGTTTCCCAGATACGCAGTATTTT. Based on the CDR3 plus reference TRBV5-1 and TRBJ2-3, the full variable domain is KAGVTQTPRYLIKTRGQQVTLSCSPISGHRSVSWYQQTPGQGLQFLFEYFSETQRNKGNFPGRFSGRQFSNSRSEMNVSTLELGDSALYLCASSLSRSSGLGFPDTQYFGPGTRLTVL.